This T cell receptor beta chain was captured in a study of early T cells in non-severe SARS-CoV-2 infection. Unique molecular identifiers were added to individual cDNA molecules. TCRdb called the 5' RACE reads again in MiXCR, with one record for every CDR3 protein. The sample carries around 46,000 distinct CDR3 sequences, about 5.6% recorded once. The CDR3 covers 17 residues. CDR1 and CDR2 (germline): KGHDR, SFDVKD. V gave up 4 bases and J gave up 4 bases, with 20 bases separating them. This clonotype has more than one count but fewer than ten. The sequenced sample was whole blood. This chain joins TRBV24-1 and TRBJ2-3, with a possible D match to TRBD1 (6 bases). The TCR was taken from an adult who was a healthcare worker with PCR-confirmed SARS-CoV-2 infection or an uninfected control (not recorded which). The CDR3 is CATSDPSGTISADTQYF. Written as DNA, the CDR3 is TGTGCCACCAGTGACCCTTCTGGGACAATTTCAGCAGATACGCAGTATTTT.